What follows are 20 T cell receptor beta chains derived from one specimen sequenced in a study of beta chain features in type 1 diabetes. Study observations and caveats: Type 1 diabetes patients had TCRB CDR3s that were shorter (moderately but significantly so) in all four CD4+ subsets.

No antigen has been assigned to these receptors. Sequenced material consisted of expressed TCRB transcripts (all of the isolated RNA was reverse transcribed). TCRdb's table, derived via immunoSEQ multiplex PCR, lists solely in-frame clones and lacks some. The top ten clones hold 0.94% of a sample with about 150,000 clones, 6.5% to 9.5% of them seen once. The sequenced sample was central memory CD4+ T cells from blood. The receptors were sampled from a woman aged 40-49 years with type 1 diabetes.

The V call is TRBV7-9, the J call TRBJ2-2; perhaps TRBD2 as D (6 bases). Trimming took 5 bases from V and 4 from J, leaving 20 bases between them. CDR1 is SEHNR and CDR2 is FQNEAQ in the germline V gene (reference sequence). This CDR3 has 17 amino acids. CDR3 nucleotide sequence: TGTGCCAGCAGCACCGGGACTGAAAGCCCGCCCACCGGGGAGCTGTTTTTT. Residues: CASSTGTESPPTGELFF.

This clone was seen repeatedly, ten times or more. The chain has TRBV11-3 and TRBJ2-5; 9 bases are shared with TRBD1. The ends lost 1 base at V and 2 bases at J; junction bases unmatched: 2. This CDR3 is built from 15 residues. CDR1 SGHNT and CDR2 YENEEA come from the germline V gene. In nucleotides, the CDR3 is TGTGCCAGCAGCTTAGGACAGGGGGTTCAAGAGACCCAGTACTTC. Amino acid sequence: CASSLGQGVQETQYF.

This clone was seen a handful of times. A junction end diverges from the germline sequence, so it may reflect a read error. This sequence joins TRBV28 and TRBJ1-2; 8 bases match TRBD1. Germline loops: CDR1 MDHEN, CDR2 SYDVKM. The CDR3 contains 12 residues. CDR3 sequence: CASSTNRGVIVF. The CDR3 region has the DNA TGTGCCAGCAGTACCAACAGGGGGGTGATAGTCTTC.

This clone has just a few counts. The V gene is TRBV9, the J gene TRBJ2-5, with TRBD2 identical over 9 bases. The CDR3 sequence is 17 residues long. Per germline, CDR1 SGDLS and CDR2 YYNGEE. Trimming cost V 0 bases and J 1 base; bases outside gene matches: 7. The CDR3 spells CASSVGSLAGLQETQYF. In nucleotides, the CDR3 is TGTGCCAGCAGCGTAGGATCGCTAGCGGGGCTCCAAGAGACCCAGTACTTC. The whole variable domain, filled in from reference TRBV9 and TRBJ2-5, reads DSGVTQTPKHLITATGQRVTLRCSPRSGDLSVYWYQQSLDQGLQFLIQYYNGEERAKGNILERFSAQQFPDLHSELNLSSLELGDSALYFCASSVGSLAGLQETQYFGPGTRLLVL.

This chain uses TRBV28 with TRBJ2-5; the match to TRBD1 covers 10 bases. The trim removed 6 bases at V and 5 bases at J, leaving 9 bases unmatched. Per germline, CDR1 MDHEN and CDR2 SYDVKM. CDR3 length: 15 amino acids. The CDR3 loop is CASRPGQGLTETQYF. The DNA of the CDR3 is TGTGCCAGCAGACCGGGACAGGGGTTAACGGAGACCCAGTACTTC.

The gene calls are TRBV5-6 and TRBJ2-2; 7 nucleotides line up with TRBD1. Per the germline V gene, CDR1 is SGHDT and CDR2 is YYEEEE. J lost 5 bases, V lost 2 bases, and 3 bases had no gene match. The CDR3 has 14 residues. In DNA form, the CDR3 reads TGTGCCAGCAGCTTTTCGACAGGGACCGGGGAGCTGTTTTTT. Its protein is CASSFSTGTGELFF.

The table lists this clone with many counts. The rearrangement joins TRBV18 to TRBJ1-3, with D unclear. CDR3 length equals 14 residues. The germline CDR1 and CDR2 sequences are KGHSH and LQKENI. V shed 2 bases and J shed 8 bases, with 13 bases lying between them. The CDR3 nucleotides read TGTGCCAGCTCACCAGACAATTTGCCGCACACCATATATTTT. Amino acids: CASSPDNLPHTIYF. The full variable domain, in which reference TRBV18 and TRBJ1-3 provide the parts outside the CDR3, is NAGVMQNPRHLVRRRGQEARLRCSPMKGHSHVYWYRQLPEEGLKFMVYLQKENIIDESGMPKERFSAEFPKEGPSILRIQQVVRGDSAAYFCASSPDNLPHTIYFGEGSWLTVV.

Ten or more counts support this clone. CDR3 sequence reads: CSVAAGAYEQYF. CDR3 sequence (DNA): TGCAGCGTAGCCGCGGGAGCCTACGAGCAGTACTTC. J is TRBJ2-7 and V is TRBV29-1; 7 bases fit TRBD2. Germline CDR1 and CDR2: SQVTM and ANQGSEA. CDR3 size: 12 residues. J lost 2 bases, V lost 6 bases, and 4 bases had no gene match.

This clone was found a few times. This rearrangement joins TRBV2 to TRBJ2-5; perhaps TRBD2 as D (7 bases). This CDR3 is 15 amino acids long. The germline V gene encodes CDR1 SNHLY and CDR2 FYNNEI. V gave up 4 bases and J gave up 5 bases, with 17 bases separating them. CDR3 in amino acids: CASSGGGGAYETQYF. The CDR3 DNA reads as TGTGCCAGCAGTGGAGGAGGGGGGGCCTATGAGACCCAGTACTTC.

The sample holds a few counts of this clone. The chain has TRBV30 and TRBJ2-7; possibly TRBD2 for D (5 bases). This CDR3 comprises 12 residues. Germline-derived CDR1 and CDR2 are GTSNPN and SVGIG (reference sequence). V dropped 3 bases and J dropped 1 base, with 7 bases sitting between them. The CDR3 coding sequence is TGTGCCTGGAGCGGGATTTCCTACGAGCAGTACTTC. It yields the protein CAWSGISYEQYF.

This clone has only a few counts. The chain is built from TRBV5-5 and TRBJ2-5; 8 positions match TRBD2. The CDR3 loop spans 14 amino acids. V trimming: 4 bases; J trimming: 4 bases; junction bases outside the gene matches: 6. Germline CDR1 reads SGHKS; CDR2 reads YYEKEE (reference sequence). The CDR3 loop reads CASSRGAGAETQYF. Here the CDR3 DNA reads TGTGCCAGCAGCCGCGGAGCGGGGGCAGAGACCCAGTACTTC.

The rearrangement links TRBV25-1 to TRBJ2-5; D not certain. Trimming took off 6 bases at V and 0 bases at J, with 11 bases between the two ends. Germline loops: CDR1 MGHDK, CDR2 SYGVNS. The CDR3 has 14 amino acids. CDR3 protein: CASRSREYQETQYF. CDR3 sequence (DNA): TGTGCCAGCAGGTCCCGAGAGTACCAAGAGACCCAGTACTTC.

This clone was seen a handful of times. The chain uses TRBV29-1 and TRBJ1-2; 7 bases line up with TRBD1. Trimming removed 6 bases from V and 3 bases from J; junction bases left unmatched: 7. This CDR3 is built from 13 residues. Germline V gene data show CDR1 as SQVTM and CDR2 as ANQGSEA. CDR3: CSVATGTDYGYTF. In nucleotides, the CDR3 is TGCAGCGTGGCGACAGGGACGGACTATGGCTACACCTTC.

This chain links TRBV7-9 with TRBJ2-3; 10 positions agree with TRBD2. CDR1 and CDR2 from the germline V gene are SEHNR and FQNEAQ (reference sequence). CDR3 size: 15 residues. The J segment lost 4 bases and the V segment lost 5 bases, leaving 6 bases of the junction unmatched. This CDR3 reads CASSPGLATADTQYF. The CDR3 bases are TGTGCCAGCAGCCCGGGACTAGCGACGGCAGATACGCAGTATTTT. The complete variable domain, with remaining parts taken from reference TRBV7-9 and TRBJ2-3, reads DTGVSQNPRHKITKRGQNVTFRCDPISEHNRLYWYRQTLGQGPEFLTYFQNEAQLEKSRLLSDRFSAERPKGSFSTLEIQRTEQGDSAMYLCASSPGLATADTQYFGPGTRLTVL.

The CDR3 coding sequence is TGTGCCAGCAGTTTACAGGGAGGAATTGGGGAGACCCAGTACTTC. Its protein is CASSLQGGIGETQYF. The chain employs TRBV27 and TRBJ2-5, with D perhaps TRBD2 (6 bases). This CDR3 spans 15 amino acids. Germline-derived CDR1 and CDR2 are MNHEY and SMNVEV (reference sequence). V gave up 2 bases and J gave up 5 bases, with 15 bases separating them.

The chain is built from TRBV9 and TRBJ2-7, with D maybe TRBD2 (5 bases). The CDR3 runs to 13 residues. Trimming pared 2 bases from V and 4 bases from J, leaving 10 bases between. Germline assignment: CDR1 SGDLS and CDR2 YYNGEE. CDR3 sequence (DNA): TGTGCCAGCAGCGTTAGCGCAGCTTACGAGCAGTACTTC. This codes for CASSVSAAYEQYF.

This clone has only a few counts. The chain employs TRBV4-2 and TRBJ2-5; 12 bases are a match to TRBD2. The germline gives CDR1 LGHNA, CDR2 YNFKEQ. J was trimmed by 3 bases and V by 1 base; bases with no gene match: 9. The CDR3 loop spans 18 amino acids. CDR3 loop: CASSQGGLAGKGKETQYF. In nucleotides, the CDR3 is TGTGCCAGCAGCCAAGGTGGACTAGCGGGAAAGGGGAAAGAGACCCAGTACTTC.

The gene calls are TRBV28 and TRBJ1-5; 7 nucleotides agree with TRBD1. Germline V gives CDR1 MDHEN, CDR2 SYDVKM. V lost 5 bases and J lost 6; bases outside the gene matches: 10. The CDR3 has 15 amino acids. CDR3 amino acids: CASSPLQGNGQPQHF. The CDR3 nucleotides read TGTGCCAGCAGTCCATTACAGGGGAACGGTCAGCCCCAGCATTTT.

The genes are TRBV21-1 and TRBJ2-7; TRBD1, the D gene given by the table, was not confirmed from the DNA. TRBV21-1 is shown as a pseudogene. This CDR3 contains 14 residues. The CDR3: CASSNRTGGYEQYF. The DNA for the CDR3 is TGTGCCAGCAGCAACCGGACAGGGGGCTACGAGCAGTACTTC.

The chain employs TRBV11-2 and TRBJ2-5; D unclear. Trimming took off 0 bases at V and 2 bases at J, with 10 bases between the two ends. Germline V gene data show CDR1 as SGHAT and CDR2 as FQNNGV. CDR3 length equals 15 residues. This CDR3 is CASSLDGQLQETQYF. In DNA form, the CDR3 reads TGTGCCAGCAGCTTAGATGGGCAGCTTCAAGAGACCCAGTACTTC.